These 10 T cell receptor beta chains share one sample of origin, sequenced in a study of OX40 agonist ivuxolimab in advanced cancers. TCRdb's table, derived via immunoSEQ multiplex PCR, lists solely in-frame clones and lacks some. This table has 75,000 to 90,000 clones, around 83% appearing once. Sequenced material: CD4+ or CD8+ T cells sorted from blood, taken in a trial of the OX40 agonist ivuxolimab. Receptor source: an adult with an advanced solid tumor such as melanoma, head and neck, liver or kidney cancer.

The V gene is TRBV18, the J gene TRBJ2-5, with D hard to call. This CDR3 has 14 residues. Trimming shortened V by 2 bases and J by 7 bases, and 14 bases separated the two germline ends. CDR1 is KGHSH and CDR2 is LQKENI in the germline V gene. The CDR3 region is CASSPDTGGWTQYF. CDR3 in DNA: TGTGCCAGCTCACCAGACACCGGCGGTTGGACCCAGTACTTC.

V and J are TRBV19 and TRBJ1-4; D call uncertain. Germline CDR1 and CDR2: LNHDA and SQIVND (reference sequence). V lost 1 base and J lost 3, with 12 bases in between. The CDR3 loop spans 16 amino acids. The CDR3 DNA is TGTGCCAGTAGTATAGGCCGCACAGACGCTAATGAAAAACTGTTTTTT. Its translation is CASSIGRTDANEKLFF. Based on the CDR3 plus reference TRBV19 and TRBJ1-4, the full variable domain is DGGITQSPKYLFRKEGQNVTLSCEQNLNHDAMYWYRQDPGQGLRLIYYSQIVNDFQKGDIAEGYSVSREKKESFPLTVTSAQKNPTAFYLCASSIGRTDANEKLFFGSGTQLSVL.

This clone showed up just a few times. The chain uses TRBV27 and TRBJ1-2; D gene unclear. CDR1 MNHEY and CDR2 SMNVEV come from the germline V gene (reference sequence). With 5 bases removed from V and 4 bases from J, the gap between germline ends came to 11 bases. This CDR3 has 13 residues. The CDR3 sequence: CASSLPAGYGYTF. The CDR3 coding sequence is TGTGCCAGCAGTCTTCCCGCAGGCTATGGCTACACCTTC.

The chain has TRBV5-1 and TRBJ1-1; TRBD1 might be the D (5 bases). The CDR3 is 13 residues long. From germline, CDR1 is SGHRS and CDR2 YFSETQ. Trimming shortened V by 1 base and J by 13 bases, and 17 bases separated the two germline ends. CDR3 in amino acids: CASSLTGRVSLFF. CDR3 DNA: TGCGCCAGCAGCTTGACCGGCAGGGTTTCTCTTTTCTTT.

V usage is TRBV7-2 and J usage is TRBJ1-3, with D maybe TRBD1 (6 bases). The V gene lost 5 bases and the J gene lost 2 bases, with 13 bases spanning the gap. Germline CDR1 reads SGHTA; CDR2 reads FQGNSA. This CDR3 comprises 15 residues. Written as DNA, the CDR3 is TGTGCCAGCAGCCTCTCAGGGGAGGCTGGAAACACCATATATTTT. Protein sequence: CASSLSGEAGNTIYF.

The V and J genes are TRBV29-1 and TRBJ2-1; no clear D gene. Germline CDR1 reads SQVTM; CDR2 reads ANQGSEA. The length of the CDR3 is 11 residues. Trimming removed 1 base from V and 6 bases from J, with 4 bases in between. The CDR3 sequence: CSVEASNEQFF. CDR3 coding DNA: TGCAGCGTTGAAGCCAGCAATGAGCAGTTCTTC.

V gene TRBV6-6 combines with J gene TRBJ1-6; a possible D gene is TRBD1 (6 bases). V gave up 4 bases and J gave up 8 bases, with 15 bases separating them. Germline-derived CDR1 and CDR2 are MNHNY and SVGAGI (reference sequence). This CDR3 spans 15 amino acids. CDR3 sequence reads: CASSSVTGLDSPLHF. DNA of the CDR3: TGTGCCAGCAGTTCCGTGACAGGTTTAGATTCACCCCTCCACTTT.

The rearrangement uses TRBV7-9 and TRBJ1-2; D gene uncertain. In germline, CDR1 is SEHNR, CDR2 FQNEAQ (reference sequence). V lost 8 bases, J lost 1 base, and 20 bases lay in between. The CDR3 loop spans 16 amino acids. In DNA form, the CDR3 reads TGTGCCAGCGCATCCTTTGGGCAGGATTATAACTATGGCTACACCTTC. This sequence encodes CASASFGQDYNYGYTF. The full variable domain, with the rest looked up from reference TRBV7-9 and TRBJ1-2, is DTGVSQNPRHKITKRGQNVTFRCDPISEHNRLYWYRQTLGQGPEFLTYFQNEAQLEKSRLLSDRFSAERPKGSFSTLEIQRTEQGDSAMYLCASASFGQDYNYGYTFGSGTRLTVV.

The chain combines TRBV6-5 with TRBJ1-6; 7 nucleotides match TRBD1. The CDR3 has 14 residues. From germline, CDR1 is MNHEY and CDR2 SVGAGI. V was clipped by 6 bases and J by 7 bases; unmatched bases: 6. The CDR3 here is CASRPGGFNSPLHF. DNA of the CDR3: TGTGCCAGCAGACCAGGGGGTTTCAATTCACCCCTCCACTTT.

This clone was seen a few times. The chain joins TRBV19 to TRBJ1-6, with D possibly TRBD1 on 5 matching bases. Trimming took off 3 bases at V and 8 bases at J, with 11 bases between the two ends. Germline CDR1 LNHDA, CDR2 SQIVND (reference sequence). The CDR3 contains 14 residues. CDR3 loop: CASSIGGVDSPLHF. CDR3 coding DNA: TGTGCCAGTAGTATCGGGGGTGTCGATTCACCCCTCCACTTT.